The 21 T cell receptor beta chains below all came from one sample that was sequenced in a study of breast tumors, draining lymph nodes, adjacent tissues. TCRdb re-derived calls from the multiplex PCR reads in MiXCR, one entry per CDR3 protein. This sample has about 130,000 distinct CDR3 sequences, with about 20% found just once. The lymph nodes were axillary draining lymph nodes from breast cancer patients. The sample consisted of axillary lymph node tissue. These receptor sequences come from a female donor with breast cancer. Some clones in this sample may be carry-over from other donors' samples.

Note on this clonotype: The DNA is left out, because the CDR3 cannot be placed on it with certainty; the CDR3 is given as TCRdb lists it. The chain is built from TRBV10-3 and TRBJ2-2. Counting both end residues, the CDR3 totals 14 amino acids. Germline values: CDR1 ENHRY, CDR2 SYGVKD. The CDR3 protein is CASLGYVVEGSCFF.

Points on this clonotype: A much larger clone differs by one base, so this may be a read error. V gene TRBV18 combines with J gene TRBJ1-2; 7 bases fit TRBD1. Germline CDR1 is KGHSH and CDR2 is LQKENI. CDR3 length: 12 amino acids. V trimming: 4 bases; J trimming: 8 bases; junction bases outside the gene matches: 4. The CDR3 reads CASSHQGVGYTF. The CDR3 nucleotides read TGTGCCAGCTCACATCAGGGGGTCGGCTACACCTTC.

This clonotype was observed many times. The chain is built from TRBV5-1 and TRBJ1-2; no clear D gene. With 5 bases removed from V and 2 bases from J, the gap between germline ends came to 7 bases. CDR1 and CDR2 from the germline V gene are SGHRS and YFSETQ. This CDR3 comprises 12 residues. The CDR3 reads CASSSDNYGYTF. The CDR3 DNA reads TGCGCCAGCAGTTCAGACAACTATGGCTACACCTTC.

On this clonotype itself: With a much larger clone just one base away, this may be a read error. The chain uses TRBV2 and TRBJ2-2; 7 nucleotides match TRBD2. From germline, CDR1 is SNHLY and CDR2 FYNNEI. CDR3 length: 15 amino acids. This CDR3 is CASGIAGVNTGGLFF. CDR3 in DNA: TGTGCTTCGGGAATAGCGGGTGTGAACACCGGGGGGCTGTTTTTT.

In this sample, this clonotype turned up a few times. The J gene is TRBJ1-4, the V gene TRBV3-1; weak D call: TRBD1 (6 bases). The germline gives CDR1 LGHDT, CDR2 YNNKEL (reference sequence). Trimming stripped 3 bases from V and 3 bases from J, with 14 bases between. The CDR3 consists of 16 residues. For the CDR3, the DNA is TGTGCCAGCAGCCACCCACGACAGGCACCTAATGAAAAACTGTTTTTT. Translation gives CASSHPRQAPNEKLFF.

This clonotype was observed a few times. This could be a read error, since a much larger clone is one nucleotide away. The J gene is TRBJ2-7, the V gene TRBV6-1, with TRBD1 identical over 10 bases. There are 17 residues in the CDR3. Germline CDR1 MNHNS, CDR2 SASEGT. After removal of 5 bases from V and 2 bases from J, the junction contained 12 bases not matched to a gene. CDR3 DNA sequence: TGTGCCAGCAGTAGAGGGGGACAGGGGACAAACGCCTACGAGCAGTACTTC. It yields the protein CASSRGGQGTNAYEQYF.

The chain links TRBV28 to TRBJ2-7; 10 nucleotides line up with TRBD1. This CDR3 has 14 residues. Unmatched junction bases numbered 7, after V lost 6 bases and J lost 5 bases. Germline CDR1 MDHEN, CDR2 SYDVKM. CDR3 coding DNA: TGTGCCAGCAGCCGACCGGACAGGGGGGACGAGCAGTACTTC. Translation: CASSRPDRGDEQYF.

Concerning this clonotype: A read error may explain this, as a much larger clone is one base away. The CDR3 bases are TGTGCCAGCAGCCCCCGGACAGGGTCGTGGAATTCACCCCCCCACTTT. Translated: CASSPRTGSWNSPPHF. The chain couples TRBV11-2 to TRBJ1-6; TRBD1 matches 8 bases. The CDR3 totals 16 residues. Germline V gene data show CDR1 as SGHAT and CDR2 as FQNNGV. The complete variable domain, with remaining parts taken from reference TRBV11-2 and TRBJ1-6, reads EAGVAQSPRYKIIEKRQSVAFWCNPISGHATLYWYQQILGQGPKLLIQFQNNGVVDDSQLPKDRFSAERLKGVDSTLKIQPAKLEDSAVYLCASSPRTGSWNSPPHFGNGTRLTVT.

This clonotype occurred many times. This chain uses TRBV5-1 with TRBJ1-5; D remains ambiguous. Deletions cut 4 bases from V and 6 bases from J, with 14 bases between. Germline CDR1 is SGHRS and CDR2 is YFSETQ. The CDR3 extends over 14 amino acids. The CDR3 here is CASSPGGIGQPQHF. In DNA form, the CDR3 reads TGCGCCAGCAGCCCCGGCGGAATCGGTCAGCCCCAGCATTTT.

This clonotype was counted a few times. This chain uses TRBV9 with TRBJ2-5; D gene ambiguous. The germline V gene encodes CDR1 SGDLS and CDR2 YYNGEE. Trimming shortened V by 3 bases and J by 8 bases, and 20 bases separated the two germline ends. This CDR3 region has 15 residues. The DNA for the CDR3 is TGTGCCAGCAGCGAGGGCGCCTGGTCCCAAGCTACCCAGTACTTC. Translated: CASSEGAWSQATQYF. Based on the CDR3 plus reference TRBV9 and TRBJ2-5, the full variable domain is DSGVTQTPKHLITATGQRVTLRCSPRSGDLSVYWYQQSLDQGLQFLIQYYNGEERAKGNILERFSAQQFPDLHSELNLSSLELGDSALYFCASSEGAWSQATQYFGPGTRLLVL.

This clonotype appeared many times. V usage is TRBV20-1 and J usage is TRBJ2-7; D perhaps matches TRBD1 (6 bases). CDR3 length equals 12 residues. Germline V gene data show CDR1 as DFQATT and CDR2 as SNEGSKA (reference sequence). The V end lost 5 bases, the J end lost 1 base, and 9 bases lay between the germline ends. The CDR3 region is CSAAGTSYEQYF. The CDR3, as DNA: TGCAGTGCTGCAGGGACATCCTACGAGCAGTACTTC.

This clonotype was counted at least ten times. V and J are TRBV18 and TRBJ2-7, with TRBD1 as a possible D gene (5 bases). This CDR3 spans 14 amino acids. V gave up 0 bases and J gave up 2 bases, with 8 bases separating them. The V gene's germline CDR1 is KGHSH and CDR2 LQKENI. Here the CDR3 DNA reads TGTGCCAGCTCACCACCCGCAGGGACCTACGAGCAGTACTTC. This codes for CASSPPAGTYEQYF. The whole variable domain, filled in from reference TRBV18 and TRBJ2-7, reads NAGVMQNPRHLVRRRGQEARLRCSPMKGHSHVYWYRQLPEEGLKFMVYLQKENIIDESGMPKERFSAEFPKEGPSILRIQQVVRGDSAAYFCASSPPAGTYEQYFGPGTRLTVT.

This clonotype was seen repeatedly, ten times or more. This rearrangement joins TRBV7-9 to TRBJ2-6; TRBD2 matches 10 bases. The CDR3 extends over 19 amino acids. CDR1 is SEHNR, CDR2 FQNEAQ, per germline (reference sequence). Unmatched junction bases numbered 10, after V lost 5 bases and J lost 0 bases. The CDR3 sequence is CASSTTRLAGISGANVLTF. CDR3 DNA sequence: TGTGCCAGCAGCACAACAAGACTAGCGGGTATCTCTGGGGCCAACGTCCTGACTTTC.

This clonotype was detected many times. The chain has TRBV29-1 and TRBJ1-2, with a possible D match to TRBD1 (6 bases). V was cut by 2 bases and J by 5 bases, with 12 bases left in between. The CDR3 extends over 13 amino acids. Germline V gene sequence: CDR1 SQVTM, CDR2 ANQGSEA. The CDR3 nucleotides read TGCAGCGTTGAATCTGCAGGGGAGTATGGCTACACCTTC. It specifies CSVESAGEYGYTF. Full variable domain (missing parts from reference TRBV29-1 and TRBJ1-2): SAVISQKPSRDICQRGTSLTIQCQVDSQVTMMFWYRQQPGQSLTLIATANQGSEATYESGFVIDKFPISRPNLTFSTLTVSNMSPEDSSIYLCSVESAGEYGYTFGSGTRLTVV.

As regards this clonotype: Since a much larger clone is just one base distant, this may be a read error. V usage is TRBV28 and J usage is TRBJ1-6; D gene uncertain. This CDR3 has 14 residues. Germline V lookup: CDR1 MDHEN, CDR2 SYDVKM. The germline V and J ends were trimmed by 6 bases and 8 bases, with 14 bases remaining between them. CDR3 region: CASRAGPFDSPLHF. DNA for the CDR3: TGTGCCAGCAGGGCAGGCCCTTTTGATTCACCCCTCCACTTT.

On this clonotype itself: A much bigger clone sits one base away, suggesting this may be a read error. This chain connects TRBV9 to TRBJ1-4; 7 bases map to TRBD1. In germline, CDR1 is SGDLS, CDR2 YYNGEE. The CDR3 sequence is 15 residues long. CDR3 region: CASSAWTGTDEKLFF. Written as DNA, the CDR3 is TGTGCCAGCAGCGCGTGGACAGGAACTGATGAAAAACTGTTTTTT.

This clonotype has only a few counts. The V and J genes are TRBV6-2 or TRBV6-3 and TRBJ1-4; D remains ambiguous. This CDR3 is 15 amino acids long. From germline, CDR1 is MNHEY and CDR2 SVGEGT. The V end was cut by 6 bases, the J end by 3 bases, with 14 bases between. CDR3 DNA sequence: TGTGCCAGCAGCCCAGCCGGGTCGGCTAATGAAAAACTGTTTTTT. Its protein is CASSPAGSANEKLFF.

This clonotype was observed at least ten times. The chain carries TRBV18 and TRBJ2-5, with 8 bases lining up with TRBD2. The CDR3 covers 16 residues. V was clipped by 1 base and J by 4 bases; unmatched bases: 8. From germline, CDR1 is KGHSH and CDR2 LQKENI. Here the CDR3 DNA reads TGTGCCAGCTCACCACAGCTCGCGGGGGGAGTAGAGACCCAGTACTTC. Translation: CASSPQLAGGVETQYF.

This clonotype was recorded at least ten times. This sequence joins TRBV7-2 and TRBJ1-3; TRBD1 matches 7 bases. V lost 5 bases to trimming and J lost 4 bases; unmatched junction nucleotides: 2. The CDR3 contains 13 residues. Germline V gene data show CDR1 as SGHTA and CDR2 as FQGNSA. The CDR3 region has the DNA TGTGCCAGCAGCGCGGACAGGGGAAACACCATATATTTT. Its translation: CASSADRGNTIYF.

This clonotype has at least ten counts. The V gene is TRBV2, the J gene TRBJ2-7; possible D gene TRBD2, 5 bases. CDR3 length: 15 amino acids. The V gene's germline CDR1 is SNHLY and CDR2 FYNNEI. V lost 1 base and J lost 5, with 15 bases in between. CDR3 protein: CASSEGRSLKNEQYF. The CDR3 coding sequence is TGTGCCAGCAGTGAAGGGAGGTCCCTAAAGAACGAGCAGTACTTC.

In this sample, this clonotype turned up many times. The chain links TRBV6-2 or TRBV6-3 to TRBJ2-7; the D is unclear. The CDR3 is 14 residues long. With 0 bases removed from V and 4 bases from J, the gap between germline ends came to 10 bases. Germline CDR1 and CDR2: MNHEY and SVGEGT. The CDR3 region is CASSYSMVRYEQYF. The CDR3 DNA reads as TGTGCCAGCAGTTACTCGATGGTTAGGTACGAGCAGTACTTC.